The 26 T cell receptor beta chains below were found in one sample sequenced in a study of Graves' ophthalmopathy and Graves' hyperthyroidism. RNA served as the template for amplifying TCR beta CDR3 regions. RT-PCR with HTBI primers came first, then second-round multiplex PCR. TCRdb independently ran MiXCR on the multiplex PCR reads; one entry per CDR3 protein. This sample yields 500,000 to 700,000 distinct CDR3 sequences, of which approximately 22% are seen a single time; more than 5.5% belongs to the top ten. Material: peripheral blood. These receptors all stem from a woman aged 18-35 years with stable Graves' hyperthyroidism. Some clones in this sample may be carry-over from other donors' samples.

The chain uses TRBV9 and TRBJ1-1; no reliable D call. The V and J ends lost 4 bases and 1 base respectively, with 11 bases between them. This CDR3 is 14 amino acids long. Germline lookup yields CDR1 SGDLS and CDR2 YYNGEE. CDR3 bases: TGTGCCAGCAGCCCCGGAGATGCGAACACTGAAGCTTTCTTT. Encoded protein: CASSPGDANTEAFF.

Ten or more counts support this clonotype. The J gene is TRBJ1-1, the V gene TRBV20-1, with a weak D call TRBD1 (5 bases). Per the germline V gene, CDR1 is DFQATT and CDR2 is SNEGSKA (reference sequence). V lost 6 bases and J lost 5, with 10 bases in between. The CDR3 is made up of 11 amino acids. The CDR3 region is CSAPRQTEAFF. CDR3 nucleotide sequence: TGCAGTGCCCCGAGACAGACTGAAGCTTTCTTT.

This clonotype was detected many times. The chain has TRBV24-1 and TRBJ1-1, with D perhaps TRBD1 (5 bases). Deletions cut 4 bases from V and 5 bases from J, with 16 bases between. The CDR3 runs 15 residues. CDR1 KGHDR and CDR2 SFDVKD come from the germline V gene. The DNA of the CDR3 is TGTGCCACCAGTGACCCTTCCAGGGATAAGACTGAAGCTTTCTTT. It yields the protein CATSDPSRDKTEAFF.

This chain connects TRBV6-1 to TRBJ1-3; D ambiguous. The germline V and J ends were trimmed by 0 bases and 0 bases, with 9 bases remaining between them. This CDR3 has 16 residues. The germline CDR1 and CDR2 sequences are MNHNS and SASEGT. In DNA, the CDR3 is TGTGCCAGCAGTGAAGCTGAGTTATACTCTGGAAACACCATATATTTT. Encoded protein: CASSEAELYSGNTIYF.

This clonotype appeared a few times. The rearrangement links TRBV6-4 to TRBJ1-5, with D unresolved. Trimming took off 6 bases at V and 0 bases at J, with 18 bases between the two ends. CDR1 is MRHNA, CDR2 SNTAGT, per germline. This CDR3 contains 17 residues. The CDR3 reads CASRTYAFPYSNQPQHF. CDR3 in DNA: TGTGCCAGCAGGACCTACGCGTTCCCTTATAGCAATCAGCCCCAGCATTTT.

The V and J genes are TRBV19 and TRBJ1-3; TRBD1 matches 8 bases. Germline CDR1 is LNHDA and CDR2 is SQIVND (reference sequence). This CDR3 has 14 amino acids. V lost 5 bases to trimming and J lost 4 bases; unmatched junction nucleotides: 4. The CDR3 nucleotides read TGTGCCAGTAGTCACAGGGGGTACGGAAACACCATATATTTT. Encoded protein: CASSHRGYGNTIYF.

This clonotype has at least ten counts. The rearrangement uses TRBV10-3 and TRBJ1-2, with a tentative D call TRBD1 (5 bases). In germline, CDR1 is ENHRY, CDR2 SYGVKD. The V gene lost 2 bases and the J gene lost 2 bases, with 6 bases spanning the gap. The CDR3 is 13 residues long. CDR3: CAISEGGNYGYTF. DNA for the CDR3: TGTGCCATCAGTGAGGGGGGAAACTATGGCTACACCTTC.

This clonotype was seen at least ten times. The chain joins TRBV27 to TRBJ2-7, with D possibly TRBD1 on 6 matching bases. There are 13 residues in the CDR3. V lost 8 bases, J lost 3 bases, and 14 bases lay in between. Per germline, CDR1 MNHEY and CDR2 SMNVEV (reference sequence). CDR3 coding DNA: TGTGCCAGCGCCAAGGGACATTACTACGAGCAGTACTTC. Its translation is CASAKGHYYEQYF.

CDR3 in amino acids: CASSTTGGAIEAFF. CDR3 DNA: TGTGCCAGCAGTACGACAGGGGGAGCAATAGAAGCTTTCTTT. V gene TRBV28 combines with J gene TRBJ1-1, with TRBD1 matching over 9 bases. This CDR3 region has 14 residues. Losses at the gene ends were 5 bases for V and 8 bases for J; bases not matched to a gene: 9. The germline CDR1 and CDR2 sequences are MDHEN and SYDVKM. Supplemented by reference TRBV28 and TRBJ1-1, the full variable domain reads DVKVTQSSRYLVKRTGEKVFLECVQDMDHENMFWYRQDPGLGLRLIYFSYDVKMKEKGDIPEGYSVSREKKERFSLILESASTNQTSMYLCASSTTGGAIEAFFGQGTRLTVV.

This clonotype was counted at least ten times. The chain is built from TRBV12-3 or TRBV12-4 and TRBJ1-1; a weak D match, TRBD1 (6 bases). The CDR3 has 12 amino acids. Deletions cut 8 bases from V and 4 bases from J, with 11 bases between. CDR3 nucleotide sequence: TGTGCCAGCTCAGGGGCTGGCACTGAAGCTTTCTTT. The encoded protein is CASSGAGTEAFF.

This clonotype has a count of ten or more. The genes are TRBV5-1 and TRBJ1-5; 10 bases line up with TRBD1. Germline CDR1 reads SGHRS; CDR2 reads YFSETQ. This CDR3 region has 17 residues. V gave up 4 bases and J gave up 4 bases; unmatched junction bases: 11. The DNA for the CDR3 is TGCGCCAGCAGCCCCGGGACAGGGGATCGAGGGAATCAGCCCCAGCATTTT. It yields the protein CASSPGTGDRGNQPQHF.

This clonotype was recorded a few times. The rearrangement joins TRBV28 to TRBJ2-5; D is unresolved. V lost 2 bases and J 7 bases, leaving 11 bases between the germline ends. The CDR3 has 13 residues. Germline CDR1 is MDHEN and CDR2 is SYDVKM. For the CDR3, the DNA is TGTGCCAGCAGTTTACGGCGCCCGGGGACCCAGTACTTC. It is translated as CASSLRRPGTQYF.

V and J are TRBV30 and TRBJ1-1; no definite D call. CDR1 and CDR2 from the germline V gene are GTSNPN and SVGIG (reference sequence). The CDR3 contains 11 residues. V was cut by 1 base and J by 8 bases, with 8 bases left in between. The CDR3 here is CAWSDISEAFF. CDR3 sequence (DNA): TGTGCCTGGAGTGACATATCGGAAGCTTTCTTT.

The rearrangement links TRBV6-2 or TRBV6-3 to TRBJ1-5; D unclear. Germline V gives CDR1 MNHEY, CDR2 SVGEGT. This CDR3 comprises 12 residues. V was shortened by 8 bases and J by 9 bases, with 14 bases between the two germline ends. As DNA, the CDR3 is TGTGCCAGCGGTGGGTCCTCCCGGCCCCAGCATTTT. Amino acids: CASGGSSRPQHF.

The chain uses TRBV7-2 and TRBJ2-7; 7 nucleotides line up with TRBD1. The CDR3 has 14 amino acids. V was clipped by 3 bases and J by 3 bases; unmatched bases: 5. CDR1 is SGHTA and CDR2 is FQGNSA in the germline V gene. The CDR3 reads CASSLITGVYEQYF. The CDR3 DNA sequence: TGTGCCAGCAGCTTGATAACAGGGGTCTACGAGCAGTACTTC.

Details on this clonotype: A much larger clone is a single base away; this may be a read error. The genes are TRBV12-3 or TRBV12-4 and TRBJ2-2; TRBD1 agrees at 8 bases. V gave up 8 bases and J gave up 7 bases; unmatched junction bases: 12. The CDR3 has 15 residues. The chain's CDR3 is CASGPGQGNLGELFF. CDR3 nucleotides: TGTGCCAGCGGTCCTGGACAGGGCAACCTCGGGGAGCTGTTTTTT.

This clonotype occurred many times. In DNA form, the CDR3 reads TGTGCCAGCAGCACCGGACTAGCGGGGGAGGAGACCCAGTACTTC. Encoded protein: CASSTGLAGEETQYF. The chain combines TRBV6-5 with TRBJ2-5; the match to TRBD2 covers 13 bases. The CDR3 extends over 15 amino acids. V lost 6 bases, J lost 5 bases, and 6 bases stayed unmatched. Germline CDR1 reads MNHEY; CDR2 reads SVGAGI.

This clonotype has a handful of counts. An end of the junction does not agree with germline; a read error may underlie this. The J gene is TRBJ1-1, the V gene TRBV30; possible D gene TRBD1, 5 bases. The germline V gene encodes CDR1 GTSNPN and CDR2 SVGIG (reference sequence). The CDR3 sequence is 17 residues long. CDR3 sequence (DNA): TGTGCCTGGAGTCTCCCGTGGCTGCGGGGGGGGAACGCTGAAGCTTTCTTT. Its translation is CAWSLPWLRGGNAEAFF.

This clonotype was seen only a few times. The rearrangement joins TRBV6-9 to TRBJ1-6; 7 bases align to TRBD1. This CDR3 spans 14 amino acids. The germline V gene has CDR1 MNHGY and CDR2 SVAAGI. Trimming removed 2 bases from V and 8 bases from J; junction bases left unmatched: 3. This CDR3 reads CASSYTGEDSPLHF. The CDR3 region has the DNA TGTGCCAGCAGTTATACAGGGGAAGATTCACCCCTCCACTTT.

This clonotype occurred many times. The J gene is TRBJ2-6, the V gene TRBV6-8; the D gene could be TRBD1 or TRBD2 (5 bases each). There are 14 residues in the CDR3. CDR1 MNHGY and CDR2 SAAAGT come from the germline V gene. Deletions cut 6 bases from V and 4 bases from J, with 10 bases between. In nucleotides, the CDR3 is TGTGCCAGCAGGGGGGTGGCGGGGGCCAACGTCCTGACTTTC. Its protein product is CASRGVAGANVLTF.

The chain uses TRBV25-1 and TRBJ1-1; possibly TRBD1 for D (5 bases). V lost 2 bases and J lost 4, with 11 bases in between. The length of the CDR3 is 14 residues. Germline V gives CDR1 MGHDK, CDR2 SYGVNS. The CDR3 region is CASSEKGLGTEAFF. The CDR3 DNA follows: TGTGCCAGCAGTGAAAAGGGGCTGGGCACTGAAGCTTTCTTT. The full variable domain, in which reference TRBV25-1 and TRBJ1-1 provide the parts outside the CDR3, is EADIYQTPRYLVIGTGKKITLECSQTMGHDKMYWYQQDPGMELHLIHYSYGVNSTEKGDLSSESTVSRIRTEHFPLTLESARPSHTSQYLCASSEKGLGTEAFFGQGTRLTVV.

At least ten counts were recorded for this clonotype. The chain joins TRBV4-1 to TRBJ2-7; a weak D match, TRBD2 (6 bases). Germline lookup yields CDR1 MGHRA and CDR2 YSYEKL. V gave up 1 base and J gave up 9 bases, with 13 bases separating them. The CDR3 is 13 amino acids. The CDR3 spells CASSQVMGEVQYF. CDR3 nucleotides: TGCGCCAGCAGCCAAGTTATGGGGGAGGTGCAGTACTTC.

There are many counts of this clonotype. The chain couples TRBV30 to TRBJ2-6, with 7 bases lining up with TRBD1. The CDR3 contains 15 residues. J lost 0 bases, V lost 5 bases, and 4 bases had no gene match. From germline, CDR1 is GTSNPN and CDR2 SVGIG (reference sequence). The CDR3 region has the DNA TGTGCCTGGCGACAGGGAAACTCTGGGGCCAACGTCCTGACTTTC. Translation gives CAWRQGNSGANVLTF.

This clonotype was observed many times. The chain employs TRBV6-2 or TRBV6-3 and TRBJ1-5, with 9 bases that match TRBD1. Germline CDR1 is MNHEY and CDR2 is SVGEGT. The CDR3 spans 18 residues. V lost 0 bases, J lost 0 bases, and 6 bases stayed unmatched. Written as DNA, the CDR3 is TGTGCCAGCAGTTACTCGGACAGGGGCCGGTATAGCAATCAGCCCCAGCATTTT. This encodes CASSYSDRGRYSNQPQHF.

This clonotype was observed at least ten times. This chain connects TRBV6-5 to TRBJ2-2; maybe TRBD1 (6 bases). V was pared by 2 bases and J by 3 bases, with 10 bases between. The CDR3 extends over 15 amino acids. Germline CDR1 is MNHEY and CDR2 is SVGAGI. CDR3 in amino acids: CASSYRDTHTGELFF. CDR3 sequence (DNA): TGTGCCAGCAGTTACCGGGACACTCACACCGGGGAGCTGTTTTTT.

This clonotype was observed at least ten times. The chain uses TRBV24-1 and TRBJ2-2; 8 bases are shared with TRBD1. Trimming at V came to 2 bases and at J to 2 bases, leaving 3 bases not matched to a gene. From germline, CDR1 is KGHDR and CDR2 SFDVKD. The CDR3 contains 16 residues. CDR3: CATSDSGTGNTGELFF. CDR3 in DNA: TGTGCCACCAGTGATTCCGGGACAGGCAACACCGGGGAGCTGTTTTTT.